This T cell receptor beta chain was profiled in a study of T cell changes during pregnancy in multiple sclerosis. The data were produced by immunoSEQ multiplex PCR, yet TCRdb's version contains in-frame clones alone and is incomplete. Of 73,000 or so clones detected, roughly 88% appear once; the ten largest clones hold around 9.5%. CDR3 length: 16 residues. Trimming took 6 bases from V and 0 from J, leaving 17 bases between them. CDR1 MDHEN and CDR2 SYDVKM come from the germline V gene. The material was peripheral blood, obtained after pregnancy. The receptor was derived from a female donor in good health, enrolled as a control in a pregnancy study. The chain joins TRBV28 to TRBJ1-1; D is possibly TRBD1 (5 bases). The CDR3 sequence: CASRHPPQALNTEAFF. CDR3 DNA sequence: TGTGCCAGCAGACACCCCCCACAGGCCTTGAACACTGAAGCTTTCTTT. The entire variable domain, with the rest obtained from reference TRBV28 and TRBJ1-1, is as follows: DVKVTQSSRYLVKRTGEKVFLECVQDMDHENMFWYRQDPGLGLRLIYFSYDVKMKEKGDIPEGYSVSREKKERFSLILESASTNQTSMYLCASRHPPQALNTEAFFGQGTRLTVV.